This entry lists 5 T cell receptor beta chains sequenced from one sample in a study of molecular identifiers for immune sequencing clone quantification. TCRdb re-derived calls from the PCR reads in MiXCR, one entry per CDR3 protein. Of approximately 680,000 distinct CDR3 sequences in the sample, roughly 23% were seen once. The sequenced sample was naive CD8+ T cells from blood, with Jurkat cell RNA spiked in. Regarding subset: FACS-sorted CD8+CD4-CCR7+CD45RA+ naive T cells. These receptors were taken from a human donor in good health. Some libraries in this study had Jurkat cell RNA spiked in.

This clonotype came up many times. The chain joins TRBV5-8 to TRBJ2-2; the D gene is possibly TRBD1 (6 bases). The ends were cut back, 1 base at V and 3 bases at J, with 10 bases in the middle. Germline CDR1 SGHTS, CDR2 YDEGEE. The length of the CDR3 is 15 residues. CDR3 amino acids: CASSLLAGDTGELFF. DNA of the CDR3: TGTGCCAGCAGCTTGCTGGCAGGGGACACCGGGGAGCTGTTTTTT.

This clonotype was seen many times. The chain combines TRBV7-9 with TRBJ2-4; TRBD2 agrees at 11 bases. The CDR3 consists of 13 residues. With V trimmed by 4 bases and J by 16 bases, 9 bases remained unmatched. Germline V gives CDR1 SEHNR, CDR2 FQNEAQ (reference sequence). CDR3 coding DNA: TGTGCCAGCAGCTCAGGGGGACTAGCGGATCACTACTTC. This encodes CASSSGGLADHYF.

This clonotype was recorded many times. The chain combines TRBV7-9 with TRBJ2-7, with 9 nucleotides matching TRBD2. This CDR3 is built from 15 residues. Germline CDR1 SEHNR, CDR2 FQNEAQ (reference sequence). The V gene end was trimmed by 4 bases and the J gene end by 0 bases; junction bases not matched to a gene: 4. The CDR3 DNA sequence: TGTGCCAGCAGCTCGGGACTAGCTCCCTCCTACGAGCAGTACTTC. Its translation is CASSSGLAPSYEQYF.

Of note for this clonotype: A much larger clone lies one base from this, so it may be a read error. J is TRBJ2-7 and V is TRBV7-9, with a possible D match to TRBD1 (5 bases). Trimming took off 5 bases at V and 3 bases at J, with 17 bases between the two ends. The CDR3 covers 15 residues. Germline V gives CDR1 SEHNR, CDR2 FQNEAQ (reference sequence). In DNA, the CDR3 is TGTGCCAGCAGCACCAAAGATGCAGGGATCTACGAGCAGTACTTC. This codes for CASSTKDAGIYEQYF. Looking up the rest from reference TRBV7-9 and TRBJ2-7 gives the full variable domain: DTGVSQNPRHKITKRGQNVTFRCDPISEHNRLYWYRQTLGQGPEFLTYFQNEAQLEKSRLLSDRFSAERPKGSFSTLEIQRTEQGDSAMYLCASSTKDAGIYEQYFGPGTRLTVT.

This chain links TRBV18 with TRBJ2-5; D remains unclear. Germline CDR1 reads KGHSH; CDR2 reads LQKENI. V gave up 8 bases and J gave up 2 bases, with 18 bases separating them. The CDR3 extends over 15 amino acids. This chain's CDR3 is CASTQAAAIQETQYF. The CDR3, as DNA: TGTGCCAGCACCCAGGCGGCAGCCATTCAAGAGACCCAGTACTTC. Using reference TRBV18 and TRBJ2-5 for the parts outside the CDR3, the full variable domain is NAGVMQNPRHLVRRRGQEARLRCSPMKGHSHVYWYRQLPEEGLKFMVYLQKENIIDESGMPKERFSAEFPKEGPSILRIQQVVRGDSAAYFCASTQAAAIQETQYFGPGTRLLVL.